Below are 25 T cell receptor beta chains sequenced from a single sample in a study of cytotoxic CD8 clonotypes in ibrutinib-treated CLL. Only in-frame clones appear in the TCRdb table, and some are missing; sequencing was by immunoSEQ multiplex PCR. Here the sample spans about 60,000 clones, about 54% being singletons. Material: PBMCs, obtained at disease progression, from a patient treated with ibrutinib. The receptor source for this set is a human donor with chronic lymphocytic leukemia.

The rearrangement joins TRBV27 to TRBJ2-2, with 12 bases identical to TRBD2. The germline V gene has CDR1 MNHEY and CDR2 SMNVEV (reference sequence). The junction had 11 bases not matched to a gene; V was cut back by 2 bases and J by 4 bases. This CDR3 has 19 residues. Here the CDR3 DNA reads TGTGCCAGCAGTTTAAATCCGACTAGCGGGAGAGGTGGCACCGGGGAGCTGTTTTTT. This codes for CASSLNPTSGRGGTGELFF.

The rearrangement joins TRBV27 to TRBJ2-1; 9 bases map to TRBD1. Per germline, CDR1 MNHEY and CDR2 SMNVEV (reference sequence). The CDR3 runs to 18 residues. V lost 9 bases to trimming and J lost 0 bases; unmatched junction nucleotides: 15. The CDR3 region is CARPSGQGGISSYNEQFF. The CDR3 nucleotides read TGTGCCAGACCATCGGGACAGGGAGGGATCAGCTCCTACAATGAGCAGTTCTTC.

This chain uses TRBV7-2 with TRBJ2-7; 11 nucleotides line up with TRBD2. This CDR3 is built from 14 residues. The germline gives CDR1 SGHTA, CDR2 FQGNSA. Losses at the gene ends were 5 bases for V and 7 bases for J; bases not matched to a gene: 7. The CDR3 DNA reads TGTGCCAGCAGCCCACTAGCGGGAGCCGGTGAGCAGTACTTC. Translating it yields CASSPLAGAGEQYF.

The chain uses TRBV4-2 and TRBJ2-2, with D unclear. CDR1 LGHNA and CDR2 YNFKEQ come from the germline V gene. Trimming shortened V by 4 bases and J by 13 bases, and 10 bases separated the two germline ends. The CDR3 extends over 11 amino acids. The CDR3 region has the DNA TGTGCCAGCAGCCCTGGCGGCGCGCTGTTTTTT. Translation gives CASSPGGALFF.

There are a few counts of this clone. The chain combines TRBV11-3 with TRBJ1-2, with D tentatively TRBD1 (5 bases). V lost 1 base, J lost 4 bases, and 13 bases lay in between. Germline assignment: CDR1 SGHNT and CDR2 YENEEA. This CDR3 contains 15 residues. CDR3 in DNA: TGTGCCAGCAGCTTAGCGGGGGACCTTGGCTATGGCTACACCTTC. This sequence encodes CASSLAGDLGYGYTF.

This clone was counted once. V usage is TRBV6-5 and J usage is TRBJ1-1; D is uncertain. V lost 0 bases and J lost 4, with 12 bases in between. Germline CDR1 MNHEY, CDR2 SVGAGI. The CDR3 loop spans 15 amino acids. CDR3 coding DNA: TGTGCCAGCAGTTACTCCCCCACCGGAGTCACTGAAGCTTTCTTT. It is translated as CASSYSPTGVTEAFF.

In its sample, this clone was seen a few times. The chain employs TRBV7-2 and TRBJ1-2, with D possibly matching TRBD1 (5 bases). Germline V CDR1 and CDR2: SGHTA, FQGNSA. The germline V and J ends were trimmed by 5 bases and 7 bases, with 17 bases remaining between them. The CDR3 covers 14 residues. The CDR3 nucleotides read TGTGCCAGCAGCCCAGGCGGGGGTGGACGTGGCTACACCTTC. Its translation: CASSPGGGGRGYTF.

This clone was picked up many times. The chain is built from TRBV2 and TRBJ1-2; the D is unclear. Germline values: CDR1 SNHLY, CDR2 FYNNEI. V lost 7 bases, J lost 7 bases, and 10 bases lay in between. The CDR3 has 11 residues. The CDR3 is CASTVRGGYTF. DNA of the CDR3: TGTGCCAGCACGGTTCGGGGTGGCTACACCTTC.

This clone was observed a handful of times. The chain employs TRBV28 and TRBJ2-7; no reliable D call. Germline V lookup: CDR1 MDHEN, CDR2 SYDVKM. The CDR3 consists of 14 residues. V gave up 5 bases and J gave up 2 bases, with 13 bases separating them. CDR3 coding DNA: TGTGCCAGCAGTGGACCGGGCCCCACCTACGAGCAGTACTTC. Protein sequence: CASSGPGPTYEQYF. The whole variable domain, filled in from reference TRBV28 and TRBJ2-7, reads DVKVTQSSRYLVKRTGEKVFLECVQDMDHENMFWYRQDPGLGLRLIYFSYDVKMKEKGDIPEGYSVSREKKERFSLILESASTNQTSMYLCASSGPGPTYEQYFGPGTRLTVT.

A single count supports this clone. The rearrangement links TRBV7-2 to TRBJ2-3; TRBD1 agrees at 12 bases. Germline V gene sequence: CDR1 SGHTA, CDR2 FQGNSA. The ends lost 5 bases at V and 6 bases at J; junction bases unmatched: 3. This CDR3 spans 14 amino acids. CDR3 sequence reads: CASSPGTGGDTQYF. In DNA form, the CDR3 reads TGTGCCAGCAGCCCGGGGACAGGGGGCGATACGCAGTATTTT.

The CDR3 coding sequence is TGCGCCAGCAGCACCGGGACAGTTACAGATACGCAGTATTTT. Its protein product is CASSTGTVTDTQYF. The V call is TRBV5-1, the J call TRBJ2-3, with 7 bases identical to TRBD1. This CDR3 spans 14 amino acids. The germline gives CDR1 SGHRS, CDR2 YFSETQ. V shed 4 bases and J 3 bases; nucleotides not matched to a gene: 5.

This clone was picked up a small number of times. The chain recombines TRBV23-1 with TRBJ1-2, with a possible D match to TRBD1 (5 bases). TRBV23-1 is assigned to the ORF class and has an uncertain function. The CDR3 contains 15 residues. Trimming pared 7 bases from V and 0 bases from J, leaving 15 bases between. CDR3 bases: TGCGCCAGCAATCGGTGGGACTGTGCTAACTATGGCTACACCTTC. Amino acids: CASNRWDCANYGYTF.

This chain connects TRBV7-8 to TRBJ2-1; possible D gene TRBD1, 5 bases. The CDR3 totals 15 residues. V was trimmed by 3 bases and J by 5 bases, leaving 14 bases between them. The germline V gene encodes CDR1 SGHVS and CDR2 FQNEAQ. Here the CDR3 reads CASSFIQGSDNEQFF. The CDR3, as DNA: TGTGCCAGCAGCTTTATTCAGGGATCCGACAATGAGCAGTTCTTC. Complete variable domain (other parts from reference TRBV7-8 and TRBJ2-1): GAGVSQSPRYKVAKRGQDVALRCDPISGHVSLFWYQQALGQGPEFLTYFQNEAQLDKSGLPSDRFFAERPEGSVSTLKIQRTQQEDSAVYLCASSFIQGSDNEQFFGPGTRLTVL.

This clone was detected only a few times. This chain connects TRBV19 to TRBJ2-5; D is unresolved. The germline V gene has CDR1 LNHDA and CDR2 SQIVND (reference sequence). Trimming removed 5 bases from V and 4 bases from J, with 8 bases in between. The CDR3 loop spans 12 amino acids. The CDR3 sequence: CASSGRRETQYF. CDR3 bases: TGTGCCAGTAGTGGGCGGCGAGAGACCCAGTACTTC. Supplemented by reference TRBV19 and TRBJ2-5, the full variable domain reads DGGITQSPKYLFRKEGQNVTLSCEQNLNHDAMYWYRQDPGQGLRLIYYSQIVNDFQKGDIAEGYSVSREKKESFPLTVTSAQKNPTAFYLCASSGRRETQYFGPGTRLLVL.

The genes are TRBV2 and TRBJ2-2; 11 positions agree with TRBD1. V was clipped by 2 bases and J by 5 bases; unmatched bases: 4. This CDR3 has 16 amino acids. Germline CDR1 is SNHLY and CDR2 is FYNNEI. CDR3 loop: CASSERGTGGTGELFF. For the CDR3, the DNA is TGTGCCAGCAGTGAAAGGGGGACAGGGGGAACCGGGGAGCTGTTTTTT.

This clone was detected only a few times. The chain joins TRBV27 to TRBJ1-2; D may be TRBD1 (5 bases). CDR1 is MNHEY, CDR2 SMNVEV, per germline (reference sequence). V lost 9 bases to trimming and J lost 8 bases, with 16 bases between them. The CDR3 is 12 residues long. CDR3 amino acids: CARGAGAYGYTF. The CDR3 DNA reads as TGTGCCAGAGGGGCGGGAGCGTACGGCTACACCTTC.

The rearrangement joins TRBV27 to TRBJ1-1, with TRBD1 matching 7 bases. Germline values: CDR1 MNHEY, CDR2 SMNVEV (reference sequence). V lost 5 bases to trimming and J lost 0 bases; unmatched junction nucleotides: 3. This CDR3 is 14 amino acids long. The CDR3: CASSRQGLNTEAFF. For the CDR3, the DNA is TGTGCCAGCAGTCGACAGGGATTGAACACTGAAGCTTTCTTT.

The chain uses TRBV9 and TRBJ2-2; 9 positions match TRBD2. The junction had 16 bases not matched to a gene; V was cut back by 1 base and J by 6 bases. Germline V gene lookup returns CDR1 SGDLS and CDR2 YYNGEE. The CDR3 contains 19 residues. CDR3 DNA sequence: TGTGCCAGCAGCGTATCTGCGGGAGGGCCATTAAGGGGCTCCGGGGAGCTGTTTTTT. This codes for CASSVSAGGPLRGSGELFF.

The genes are TRBV2 and TRBJ1-5; D perhaps matches TRBD1 (5 bases). Looked up from germline, CDR1 is SNHLY and CDR2 is FYNNEI. This CDR3 contains 14 residues. V dropped 7 bases and J dropped 0 bases, with 10 bases sitting between them. CDR3 protein: CASNGGYSNQPQHF. CDR3 in DNA: TGTGCCAGCAACGGGGGATATAGCAATCAGCCCCAGCATTTT.

The rearrangement links TRBV5-1 to TRBJ2-5, with 9 bases that match TRBD1. J was trimmed by 5 bases and V by 4 bases; bases with no gene match: 9. The CDR3 covers 15 residues. CDR1 SGHRS and CDR2 YFSETQ come from the germline V gene. The CDR3 nucleotides are TGCGCCAGCAGCCGTACAGGGGGCGAAAGGGAGACCCAGTACTTC. Protein sequence: CASSRTGGERETQYF.

This clone has just a few counts. This sequence joins TRBV5-1 and TRBJ2-3; no clear D gene. Germline loops: CDR1 SGHRS, CDR2 YFSETQ. The germline V and J ends were trimmed by 4 bases and 5 bases, with 11 bases remaining between them. The CDR3 extends over 13 amino acids. The CDR3 DNA reads as TGCGCCAGCAGCGAACAATCATTAGATACGCAGTATTTT. Translating gives CASSEQSLDTQYF.

The chain joins TRBV9 to TRBJ2-7; 7 nucleotides match TRBD2. The V segment lost 6 bases and the J segment 4 bases; nucleotides outside the gene matches: 16. The CDR3 is 16 residues long. Germline V lookup: CDR1 SGDLS, CDR2 YYNGEE. This CDR3 reads CASKPSVGGEGYEQYF. DNA of the CDR3: TGTGCCAGCAAGCCGTCCGTAGGAGGGGAGGGTTACGAGCAGTACTTC.

The chain couples TRBV28 to TRBJ2-3; D possibly matches TRBD1 or TRBD2 (5 bases each). Germline CDR1 and CDR2: MDHEN and SYDVKM. The V gene lost 7 bases and the J gene lost 6 bases, with 14 bases spanning the gap. The CDR3 runs to 13 residues. DNA of the CDR3: TGTGCCAGCACTAACCCATGGGGGGATACGCAGTATTTT. Translating it yields CASTNPWGDTQYF. The variable domain in full, completed from reference TRBV28 and TRBJ2-3, reads DVKVTQSSRYLVKRTGEKVFLECVQDMDHENMFWYRQDPGLGLRLIYFSYDVKMKEKGDIPEGYSVSREKKERFSLILESASTNQTSMYLCASTNPWGDTQYFGPGTRLTVL.

This clone showed up just once. The chain joins TRBV9 to TRBJ1-2, with TRBD1 matching over 9 bases. Germline assignment: CDR1 SGDLS and CDR2 YYNGEE. The CDR3 runs to 16 residues. V lost 4 bases and J lost 6; bases outside the gene matches: 13. CDR3 DNA sequence: TGTGCCAGCAGCCCCAGCCTCGGACAGGGGAGGGATGGCTACACCTTC. Protein sequence: CASSPSLGQGRDGYTF.

The chain carries TRBV7-2 and TRBJ1-1; D is unclear. The CDR3 sequence is 15 residues long. V lost 4 bases and J lost 6, with 18 bases in between. The germline V gene encodes CDR1 SGHTA and CDR2 FQGNSA. Here the CDR3 reads CASSSPNNRLPEAFF. Here the CDR3 DNA reads TGTGCCAGCAGCTCCCCGAACAACCGACTGCCTGAAGCTTTCTTT. Filled out from reference TRBV7-2 and TRBJ1-1, the complete variable domain reads GAGVSQSPSNKVTEKGKDVELRCDPISGHTALYWYRQSLGQGLEFLIYFQGNSAPDKSGLPSDRFSAERTGGSVSTLTIQRTQQEDSAVYLCASSSPNNRLPEAFFGQGTRLTVV.